The sequence of this T cell receptor beta chain was determined in a study of blood T cell repertoires in COVID-19. The overall study: Samples came from the United States, Italy and Spain, spanning acute and convalescent COVID-19.

This table comes from immunoSEQ multiplex PCR, and its TCRdb copy is limited to in-frame clones, with some not included. The top ten clones hold around 10% of a sample with approximately 100,000 clones, approximately 86% of them seen once. The V and J ends lost 4 bases and 0 bases, in that order; junction bases with no gene match: 9. CDR1 and CDR2 from the germline V gene are SGHRS and YFSETQ. This CDR3 comprises 17 residues. The TCR comes from a man aged 50 or older with acute or convalescent COVID-19. The specimen sequenced was peripheral blood. V gene TRBV5-1 combines with J gene TRBJ2-1; 8 bases map to TRBD1. The CDR3 nucleotides are TGCGCCAGCAGCACCAAGACAGGGGACCTCTCCTACAATGAGCAGTTCTTC. Protein: CASSTKTGDLSYNEQFF.